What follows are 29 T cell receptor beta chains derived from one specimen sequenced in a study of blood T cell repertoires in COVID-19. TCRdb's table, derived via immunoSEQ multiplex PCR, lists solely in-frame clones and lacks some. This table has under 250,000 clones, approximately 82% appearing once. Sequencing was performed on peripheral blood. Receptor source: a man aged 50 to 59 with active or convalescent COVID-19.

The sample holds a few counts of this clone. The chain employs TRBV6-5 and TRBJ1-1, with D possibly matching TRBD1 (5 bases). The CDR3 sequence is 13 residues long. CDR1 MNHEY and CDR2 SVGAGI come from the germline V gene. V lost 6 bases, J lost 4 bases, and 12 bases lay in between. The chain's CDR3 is CASSKGKVTEAFF. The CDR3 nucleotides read TGTGCCAGCAGCAAGGGGAAGGTCACTGAAGCTTTCTTT.

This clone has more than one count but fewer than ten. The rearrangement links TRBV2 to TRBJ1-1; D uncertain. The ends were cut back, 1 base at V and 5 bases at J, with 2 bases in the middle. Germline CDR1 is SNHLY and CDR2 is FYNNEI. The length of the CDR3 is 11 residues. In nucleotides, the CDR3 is TGTGCCAGCAGTGAAGTAACTGAAGCTTTCTTT. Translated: CASSEVTEAFF. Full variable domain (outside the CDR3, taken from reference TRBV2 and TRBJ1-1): EPEVTQTPSHQVTQMGQEVILRCVPISNHLYFYWYRQILGQKVEFLVSFYNNEISEKSEIFDDQFSVERPDGSNFTLKIRSTKLEDSAMYFCASSEVTEAFFGQGTRLTVV.

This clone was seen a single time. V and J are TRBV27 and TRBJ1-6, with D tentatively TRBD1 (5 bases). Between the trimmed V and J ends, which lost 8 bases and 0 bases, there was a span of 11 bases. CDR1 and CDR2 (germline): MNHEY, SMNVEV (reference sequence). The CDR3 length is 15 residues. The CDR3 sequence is CASQGLSSYNSPLHF. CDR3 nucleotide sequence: TGTGCCAGCCAGGGACTTTCCTCCTATAATTCACCCCTCCACTTT.

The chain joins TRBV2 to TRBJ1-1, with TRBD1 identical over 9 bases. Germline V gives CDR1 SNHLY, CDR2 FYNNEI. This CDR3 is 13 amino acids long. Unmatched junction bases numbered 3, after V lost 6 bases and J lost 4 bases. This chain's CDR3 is CASRQTGGTEAFF. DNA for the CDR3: TGTGCCAGCAGACAGACAGGGGGCACTGAAGCTTTCTTT.

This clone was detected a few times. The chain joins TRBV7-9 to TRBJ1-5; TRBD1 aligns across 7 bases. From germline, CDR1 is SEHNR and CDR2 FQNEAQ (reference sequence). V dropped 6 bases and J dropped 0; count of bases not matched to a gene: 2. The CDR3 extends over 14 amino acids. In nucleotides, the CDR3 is TGTGCCAGCAGTTCAGGGGGTAGCAATCAGCCCCAGCATTTT. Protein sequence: CASSSGGSNQPQHF.

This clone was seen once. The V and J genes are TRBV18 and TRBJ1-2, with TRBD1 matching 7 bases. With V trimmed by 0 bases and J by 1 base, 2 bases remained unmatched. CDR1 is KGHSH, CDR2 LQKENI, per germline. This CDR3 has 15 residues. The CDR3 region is CASSPPTGRNYGYTF. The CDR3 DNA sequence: TGTGCCAGCTCACCACCGACAGGGCGTAACTATGGCTACACCTTC.

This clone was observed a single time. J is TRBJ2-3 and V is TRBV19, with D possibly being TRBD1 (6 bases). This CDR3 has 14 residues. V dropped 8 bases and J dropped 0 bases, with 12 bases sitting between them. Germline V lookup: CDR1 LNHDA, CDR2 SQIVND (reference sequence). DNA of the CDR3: TGTGCCAGTCAAGGACAGCTTAGCACAGATACGCAGTATTTT. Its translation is CASQGQLSTDTQYF.

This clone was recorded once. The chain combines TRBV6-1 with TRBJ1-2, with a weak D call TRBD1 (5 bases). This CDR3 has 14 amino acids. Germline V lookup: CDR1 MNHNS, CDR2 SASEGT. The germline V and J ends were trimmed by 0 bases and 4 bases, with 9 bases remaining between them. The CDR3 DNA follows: TGTGCCAGCAGTGAAGCGGGGGGGGGCTATGGCTACACCTTC. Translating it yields CASSEAGGGYGYTF.

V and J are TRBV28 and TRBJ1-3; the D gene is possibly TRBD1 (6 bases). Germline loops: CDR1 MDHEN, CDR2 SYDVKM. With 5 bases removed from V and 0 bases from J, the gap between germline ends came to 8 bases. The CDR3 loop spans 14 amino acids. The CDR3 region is CASSRDNSGNTIYF. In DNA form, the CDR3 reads TGTGCCAGCAGTAGGGACAACTCTGGAAACACCATATATTTT.

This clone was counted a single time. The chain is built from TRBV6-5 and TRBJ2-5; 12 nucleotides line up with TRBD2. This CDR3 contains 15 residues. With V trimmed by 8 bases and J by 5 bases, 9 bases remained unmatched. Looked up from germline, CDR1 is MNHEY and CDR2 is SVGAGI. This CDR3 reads CASDETSGSYETQYF. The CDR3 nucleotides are TGTGCCAGCGATGAGACTAGCGGGAGCTATGAGACCCAGTACTTC.

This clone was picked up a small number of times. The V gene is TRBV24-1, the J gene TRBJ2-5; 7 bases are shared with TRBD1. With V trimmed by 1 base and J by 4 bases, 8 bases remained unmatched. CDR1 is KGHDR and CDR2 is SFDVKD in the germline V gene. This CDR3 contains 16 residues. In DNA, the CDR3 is TGTGCCACCAGTGATTTCGGGGAGACAGGGAGAGAGACCCAGTACTTC. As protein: CATSDFGETGRETQYF.

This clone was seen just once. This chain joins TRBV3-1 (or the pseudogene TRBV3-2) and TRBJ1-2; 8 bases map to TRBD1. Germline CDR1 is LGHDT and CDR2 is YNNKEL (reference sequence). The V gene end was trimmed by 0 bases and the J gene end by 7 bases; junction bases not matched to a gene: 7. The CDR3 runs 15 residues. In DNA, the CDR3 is TGTGCCAGCAGCCAAGATCCAGGGGGCGCCAGTGGCTACACCTTC. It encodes CASSQDPGGASGYTF.

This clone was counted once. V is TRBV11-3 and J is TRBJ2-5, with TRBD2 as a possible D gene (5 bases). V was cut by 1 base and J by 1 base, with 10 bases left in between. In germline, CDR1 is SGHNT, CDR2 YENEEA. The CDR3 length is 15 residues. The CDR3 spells CASSLGAAAQETQYF. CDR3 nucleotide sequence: TGTGCCAGCAGCTTAGGGGCAGCGGCCCAAGAGACCCAGTACTTC.

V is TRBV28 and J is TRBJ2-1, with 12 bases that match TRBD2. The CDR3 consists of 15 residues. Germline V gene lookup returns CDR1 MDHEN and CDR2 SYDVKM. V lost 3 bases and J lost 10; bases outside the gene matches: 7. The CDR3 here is CASSFSSGRAREQFF. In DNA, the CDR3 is TGTGCCAGCAGTTTTTCTAGCGGGAGGGCCAGGGAGCAGTTCTTC. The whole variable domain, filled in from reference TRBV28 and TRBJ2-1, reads DVKVTQSSRYLVKRTGEKVFLECVQDMDHENMFWYRQDPGLGLRLIYFSYDVKMKEKGDIPEGYSVSREKKERFSLILESASTNQTSMYLCASSFSSGRAREQFFGPGTRLTVL.

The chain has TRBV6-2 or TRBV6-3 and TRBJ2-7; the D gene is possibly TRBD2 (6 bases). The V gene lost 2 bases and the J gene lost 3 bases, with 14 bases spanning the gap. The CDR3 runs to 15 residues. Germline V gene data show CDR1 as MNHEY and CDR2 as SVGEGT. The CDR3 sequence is CASSYPAGGIYEQYF. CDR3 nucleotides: TGTGCCAGCAGTTACCCAGCCGGAGGGATCTACGAGCAGTACTTC.

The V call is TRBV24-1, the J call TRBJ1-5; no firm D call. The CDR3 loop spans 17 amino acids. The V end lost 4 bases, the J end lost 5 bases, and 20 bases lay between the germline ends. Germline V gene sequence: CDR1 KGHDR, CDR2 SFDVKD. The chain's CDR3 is CATSEPSRDQVYQPQHF. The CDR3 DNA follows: TGTGCCACCAGTGAACCCAGCCGAGACCAGGTCTATCAGCCCCAGCATTTT.

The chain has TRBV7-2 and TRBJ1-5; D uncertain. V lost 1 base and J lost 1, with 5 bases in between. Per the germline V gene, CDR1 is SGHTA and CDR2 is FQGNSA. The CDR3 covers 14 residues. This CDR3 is CASSLGLSNQPQHF. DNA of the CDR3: TGTGCCAGCAGCTTAGGACTGAGCAATCAGCCCCAGCATTTT.

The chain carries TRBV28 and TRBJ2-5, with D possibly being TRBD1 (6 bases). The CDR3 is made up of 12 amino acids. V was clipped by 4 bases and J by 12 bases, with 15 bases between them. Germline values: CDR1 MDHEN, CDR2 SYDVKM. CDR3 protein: CASSSQGPWEYF. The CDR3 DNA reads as TGTGCCAGCAGTTCACAGGGTCCTTGGGAGTACTTC.

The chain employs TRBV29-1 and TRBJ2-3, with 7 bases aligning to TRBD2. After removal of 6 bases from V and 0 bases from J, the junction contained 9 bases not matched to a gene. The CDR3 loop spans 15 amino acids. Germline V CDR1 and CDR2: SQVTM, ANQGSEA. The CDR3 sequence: CSVLRKAGSTDTQYF. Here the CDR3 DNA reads TGCAGCGTCCTAAGGAAAGCGGGAAGCACAGATACGCAGTATTTT.

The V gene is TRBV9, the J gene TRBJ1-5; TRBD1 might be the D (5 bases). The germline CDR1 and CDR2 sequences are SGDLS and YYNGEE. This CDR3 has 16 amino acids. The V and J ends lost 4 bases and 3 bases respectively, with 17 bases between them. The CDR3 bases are TGTGCCAGCAGCCCCACCGGGACGGACTACAATCAGCCCCAGCATTTT. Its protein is CASSPTGTDYNQPQHF.

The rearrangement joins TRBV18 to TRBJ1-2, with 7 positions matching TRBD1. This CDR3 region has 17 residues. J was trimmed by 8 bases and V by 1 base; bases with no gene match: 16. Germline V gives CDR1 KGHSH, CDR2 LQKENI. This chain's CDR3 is CASSPRPSYRTGGGYTF. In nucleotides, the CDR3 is TGTGCCAGCTCACCACGACCCTCATATAGGACAGGAGGAGGCTACACCTTC.

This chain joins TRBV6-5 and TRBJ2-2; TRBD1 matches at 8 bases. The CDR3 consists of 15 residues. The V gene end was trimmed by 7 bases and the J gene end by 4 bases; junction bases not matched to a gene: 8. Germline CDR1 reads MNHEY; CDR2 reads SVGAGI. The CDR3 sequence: CASTPDRDRTGELFF. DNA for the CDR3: TGTGCCAGCACCCCGGACAGGGATCGCACCGGGGAGCTGTTTTTT.

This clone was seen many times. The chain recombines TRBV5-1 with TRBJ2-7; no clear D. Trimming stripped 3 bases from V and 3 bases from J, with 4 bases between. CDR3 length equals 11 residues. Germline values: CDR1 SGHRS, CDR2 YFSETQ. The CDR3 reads CASSYGYEQYF. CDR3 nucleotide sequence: TGCGCCAGCAGCTACGGCTACGAGCAGTACTTC.

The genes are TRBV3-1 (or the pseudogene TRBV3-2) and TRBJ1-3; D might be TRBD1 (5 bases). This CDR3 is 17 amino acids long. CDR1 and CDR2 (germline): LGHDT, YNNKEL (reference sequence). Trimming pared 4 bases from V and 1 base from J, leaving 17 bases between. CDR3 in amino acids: CASSPREGRLSGNTIYF. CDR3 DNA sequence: TGTGCCAGCAGCCCCCGGGAGGGACGGCTGTCTGGAAACACCATATATTTT.

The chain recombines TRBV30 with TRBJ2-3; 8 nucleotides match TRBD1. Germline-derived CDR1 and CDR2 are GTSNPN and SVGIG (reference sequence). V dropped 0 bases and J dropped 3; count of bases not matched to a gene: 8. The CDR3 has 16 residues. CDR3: CAWSVPSGGRTDTQYF. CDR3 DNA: TGTGCCTGGAGTGTACCTTCAGGGGGCAGGACAGATACGCAGTATTTT.

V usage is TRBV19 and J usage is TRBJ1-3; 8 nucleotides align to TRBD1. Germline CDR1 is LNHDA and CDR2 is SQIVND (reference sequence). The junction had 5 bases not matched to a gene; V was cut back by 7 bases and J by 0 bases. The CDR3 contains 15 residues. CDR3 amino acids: CASIDRGLSGNTIYF. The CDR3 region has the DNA TGTGCCAGTATCGACAGGGGACTCTCTGGAAACACCATATATTTT.

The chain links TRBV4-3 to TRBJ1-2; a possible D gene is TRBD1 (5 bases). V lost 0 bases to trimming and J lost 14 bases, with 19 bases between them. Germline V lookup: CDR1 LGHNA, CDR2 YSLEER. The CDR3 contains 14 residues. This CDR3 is CASSQDSSHWGPTF. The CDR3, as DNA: TGCGCCAGCAGCCAAGACTCGTCCCATTGGGGCCCAACCTTC.

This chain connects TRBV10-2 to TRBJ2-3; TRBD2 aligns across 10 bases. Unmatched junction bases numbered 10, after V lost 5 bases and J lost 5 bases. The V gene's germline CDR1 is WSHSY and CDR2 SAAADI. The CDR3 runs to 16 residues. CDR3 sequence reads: CASSTPQRGGRDTQYF. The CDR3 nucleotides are TGCGCCAGCAGTACGCCCCAGCGGGGGGGCCGAGATACGCAGTATTTT.

The CDR3 nucleotides read TGTGCCTGGAGGGCCGATTGGGGGAGGGAGACCCAGTACTTC. This translates into CAWRADWGRETQYF. The chain has TRBV30 and TRBJ2-5, with a tentative D call TRBD2 (6 bases). The CDR3 extends over 14 amino acids. Trimming stripped 3 bases from V and 5 bases from J, with 16 bases between. Germline V lookup: CDR1 GTSNPN, CDR2 SVGIG (reference sequence).